Presented here are 28 T cell receptor beta chains from one specimen sequenced in a study of cytomegalovirus exposure and HLA in healthy donors. The PCR used 60 Vbeta and 13 Jbeta primers. The table came from immunoSEQ multiplex PCR; TCRdb's copy has only in-frame clones and leaves some out. Here the sample spans about 260,000 clones, roughly four fifths being singletons. Sequences were obtained from PBMCs. The receptors here all came from a woman aged 40 to 50 in good health and CMV-seropositive.

This clone has just a few counts. V usage is TRBV4-2 and J usage is TRBJ2-1; 11 nucleotides line up with TRBD2. This CDR3 comprises 17 residues. J lost 7 bases, V lost 2 bases, and 10 bases had no gene match. Germline values: CDR1 LGHNA, CDR2 YNFKEQ. The chain's CDR3 is CASSQNSGRAFWNEQFF. The DNA of the CDR3 is TGTGCCAGCAGCCAAAATAGCGGGAGGGCCTTTTGGAATGAGCAGTTCTTC.

V is TRBV27 and J is TRBJ2-5; TRBD1 matches 8 bases. The tail of the sequence fits TRBJ2-7 better, so the J call may be wrong. The CDR3 has 17 residues. The germline V gene has CDR1 MNHEY and CDR2 SMNVEV (reference sequence). This CDR3 is CASSPARGQGKRYEQYF. DNA of the CDR3: TGTGCCAGCAGTCCAGCCCGCGGACAGGGCAAAAGGTACGAGCAGTACTTC.

V is TRBV19 and J is TRBJ1-5; unclear D gene. V was clipped by 8 bases and J by 0 bases, with 8 bases between them. Germline assignment: CDR1 LNHDA and CDR2 SQIVND (reference sequence). CDR3 size: 13 residues. CDR3 DNA: TGTGCCAGTGGAGATTATAGCAATCAGCCCCAGCATTTT. Amino acids: CASGDYSNQPQHF.

Here the CDR3 reads CASSGYGILTDTQYF. CDR3 bases: TGTGCCAGCAGCGGCTACGGGATCCTCACAGATACGCAGTATTTT. The chain couples TRBV7-2 to TRBJ2-3, with D maybe TRBD2 (5 bases). CDR1 SGHTA and CDR2 FQGNSA come from the germline V gene. Trimming took 5 bases from V and 2 from J, leaving 14 bases between them. This CDR3 region has 15 residues. The whole variable domain, remainder taken from reference TRBV7-2 and TRBJ2-3, is GAGVSQSPSNKVTEKGKDVELRCDPISGHTALYWYRQSLGQGLEFLIYFQGNSAPDKSGLPSDRFSAERTGGSVSTLTIQRTQQEDSAVYLCASSGYGILTDTQYFGPGTRLTVL.

The chain uses TRBV19 and TRBJ1-2; D remains unclear. The length of the CDR3 is 14 residues. The V gene's germline CDR1 is LNHDA and CDR2 SQIVND (reference sequence). Trimming pared 3 bases from V and 2 bases from J, leaving 10 bases between. The CDR3 here is CASSISSQNYGYTF. CDR3 DNA sequence: TGTGCCAGTAGTATCTCGTCACAGAACTATGGCTACACCTTC.

Remarks on this clone: The same CDR3 can be traced to other DNA sequences in this sample. V usage is TRBV5-4 and J usage is TRBJ2-7, with unresolved D. V lost 0 bases and J 0 bases, leaving 7 bases between the germline ends. CDR1 and CDR2 from the germline V gene are SGHNT and YYREEE (reference sequence). This CDR3 is built from 14 residues. CDR3 loop: CASSLGGSSYEQYF. The CDR3 DNA is TGTGCCAGCAGCTTGGGAGGCAGCTCCTACGAGCAGTACTTC.

The chain is built from TRBV5-1 and TRBJ1-4; weak D call: TRBD1 (6 bases). In germline, CDR1 is SGHRS, CDR2 YFSETQ. With 1 base removed from V and 5 bases from J, the gap between germline ends came to 12 bases. The CDR3 loop spans 15 amino acids. CDR3 sequence: CASSLWAGENEKLFF. In DNA, the CDR3 is TGCGCCAGCAGCTTGTGGGCAGGGGAAAATGAAAAACTGTTTTTT. Full variable domain (remainder filled in from reference TRBV5-1 and TRBJ1-4): KAGVTQTPRYLIKTRGQQVTLSCSPISGHRSVSWYQQTPGQGLQFLFEYFSETQRNKGNFPGRFSGRQFSNSRSEMNVSTLELGDSALYLCASSLWAGENEKLFFGSGTQLSVL.

The V gene is TRBV4-1, the J gene TRBJ2-7, with D uncertain. V lost 0 bases, J lost 6 bases, and 15 bases lay in between. This CDR3 spans 15 amino acids. CDR1 and CDR2 (germline): MGHRA, YSYEKL. The CDR3 coding sequence is TGCGCCAGCAGCCAAGAAGTGGTCAGACAATCCGAGCAGTACTTC. Its translation: CASSQEVVRQSEQYF.

The genes are TRBV7-3 and TRBJ2-2; no definite D call. This CDR3 region has 14 residues. V lost 4 bases to trimming and J lost 1 base, with 7 bases between them. Germline values: CDR1 SGHTA, CDR2 FQGTGA. CDR3: CASSSQMNTGELFF. Here the CDR3 DNA reads TGTGCCAGCAGCTCACAAATGAACACCGGGGAGCTGTTTTTT.

The chain links TRBV6-6 to TRBJ2-7; TRBD2 matches 10 bases. This CDR3 spans 15 amino acids. Germline values: CDR1 MNHNY, CDR2 SVGAGI (reference sequence). Trimming cost V 4 bases and J 4 bases; bases outside gene matches: 7. The CDR3 reads CASSSRASGSYEQYF. The CDR3 nucleotides read TGTGCCAGCAGTTCCCGGGCTAGCGGGAGTTACGAGCAGTACTTC.

The rearrangement uses TRBV4-2 and TRBJ2-7; TRBD2 matches 14 bases. With 5 bases clipped from V and 3 bases from J, the junction kept 3 bases outside the gene matches. Germline values: CDR1 LGHNA, CDR2 YNFKEQ. CDR3 length: 15 amino acids. In nucleotides, the CDR3 is TGTGCCAGCAGCGAAGGACTAGCGGGGGGCTACGAGCAGTACTTC. It translates to CASSEGLAGGYEQYF.

V and J are TRBV28 and TRBJ1-2, with 8 positions matching TRBD1. The ends lost 2 bases at V and 3 bases at J; junction bases unmatched: 5. Germline loops: CDR1 MDHEN, CDR2 SYDVKM. CDR3 length equals 15 residues. The CDR3 loop reads CASSLPLTGDYGYTF. CDR3 DNA sequence: TGTGCCAGCAGTTTACCCTTGACAGGGGACTATGGCTACACCTTC.

The chain has TRBV28 and TRBJ1-3, with TRBD1 matching 7 bases. The CDR3 is 14 amino acids. CDR1 MDHEN and CDR2 SYDVKM come from the germline V gene. The CDR3, as DNA: TGTGGGACCGAGACAGGGCAGGCGGGAAACACCATATATTTT. Its protein product is CGTETGQAGNTIYF.

V is TRBV5-4 and J is TRBJ1-1; 8 positions agree with TRBD1. The J segment lost 3 bases and the V segment lost 4 bases, leaving 14 bases of the junction unmatched. This CDR3 comprises 17 residues. CDR1 and CDR2 (germline): SGHNT, YYREEE (reference sequence). CDR3 loop: CASSDGPGGGRDTEAFF. The CDR3 DNA follows: TGTGCCAGCAGCGATGGTCCAGGGGGCGGTCGGGACACTGAAGCTTTCTTT.

Remarks on this clone: Different DNA sequences within this sample yield the same CDR3. The chain combines TRBV4-2 with TRBJ2-1; 8 bases fit TRBD2. This CDR3 contains 16 residues. The germline V gene encodes CDR1 LGHNA and CDR2 YNFKEQ. V lost 1 base to trimming and J lost 3 bases; unmatched junction nucleotides: 5. CDR3 DNA sequence: TGTGCCAGCAGCCAAGGAGGCGGGAGGAGCTACAATGAGCAGTTCTTC. Its protein is CASSQGGGRSYNEQFF.

V usage is TRBV4-1 and J usage is TRBJ2-1; the match to TRBD2 covers 7 bases. Germline CDR1 and CDR2: MGHRA and YSYEKL. This CDR3 comprises 15 residues. V lost 0 bases, J lost 9 bases, and 8 bases stayed unmatched. Here the CDR3 DNA reads TGCGCCAGCAGCCAAGAGGCCCTAGCGGTGGGTGAGCAGTTCTTC. It codes for CASSQEALAVGEQFF.

The V and J genes are TRBV12-5 and TRBJ1-1, with unresolved D. This CDR3 is built from 12 residues. Germline V lookup: CDR1 LGHNT, CDR2 FRNRAP. V was cut by 0 bases and J by 5 bases, with 4 bases left in between. CDR3 nucleotides: TGTGCTAGTGGTTTGGTTAGTACTGAAGCTTTCTTT. Protein sequence: CASGLVSTEAFF.

This clone was observed once. The rearrangement uses TRBV6-1 and TRBJ1-2, with 8 nucleotides matching TRBD1. CDR3 length: 15 residues. The trim removed 6 bases at V and 2 bases at J, leaving 8 bases unmatched. Germline V lookup: CDR1 MNHNS, CDR2 SASEGT. Here the CDR3 DNA reads TGTGCCAGCAGCGTGGACAGGGAAAGGAACTATGGCTACACCTTC. Translated, it gives CASSVDRERNYGYTF.

V is TRBV2 and J is TRBJ2-1, with 9 bases matching TRBD1. Germline loops: CDR1 SNHLY, CDR2 FYNNEI. Trimming at V came to 4 bases and at J to 9 bases, leaving 7 bases not matched to a gene. The CDR3 runs 14 residues. The CDR3 DNA follows: TGTGCCAGCAGTGTGTGGACAGGGGAGGGTGAGCAGTTCTTC. As protein: CASSVWTGEGEQFF.

The chain is built from TRBV18 and TRBJ2-3; 8 nucleotides line up with TRBD2. Unmatched junction bases numbered 5, after V lost 8 bases and J lost 1 base. This CDR3 contains 14 residues. CDR1 and CDR2 (germline): KGHSH, LQKENI. CDR3 sequence: CASLATSGTDTQYF. CDR3 nucleotide sequence: TGTGCCAGCCTCGCGACTAGCGGCACAGATACGCAGTATTTT.

The chain combines TRBV19 with TRBJ2-2; D call uncertain. Trimming left V 5 bases short and J 3 bases short, with 10 bases between. Germline loops: CDR1 LNHDA, CDR2 SQIVND (reference sequence). This CDR3 is built from 14 residues. CDR3 sequence reads: CASSEQTYTGELFF. The CDR3, as DNA: TGTGCCAGTAGTGAACAGACCTACACCGGGGAGCTGTTTTTT.

The CDR3: CASSLFRRYTGGEAEQYF. CDR3 sequence (DNA): TGTGCCAGCAGTTTATTCCGCAGGTACACAGGTGGTGAAGCCGAGCAGTACTTC. The rearrangement joins TRBV28 to TRBJ2-7, with D tentatively TRBD1 (5 bases). V was clipped by 1 base and J by 6 bases, with 25 bases between them. Germline CDR1 and CDR2: MDHEN and SYDVKM. CDR3 size: 18 residues.

V is TRBV18 and J is TRBJ1-1, with D hard to call. The CDR3 spans 14 residues. Looked up from germline, CDR1 is KGHSH and CDR2 is LQKENI. The germline V and J ends were trimmed by 3 bases and 0 bases, with 8 bases remaining between them. The CDR3 DNA reads TGTGCCAGCTCACCCTACGGGGTGAACACTGAAGCTTTCTTT. It encodes CASSPYGVNTEAFF.

The table lists this clone with a count of one. The rearrangement joins TRBV18 to TRBJ2-7, with 9 bases that match TRBD2. The CDR3 loop spans 15 amino acids. Germline trimming cut 6 bases from V and 6 bases from J; bases unmatched to any gene: 12. Germline values: CDR1 KGHSH, CDR2 LQKENI. The CDR3 loop is CASSSTSGFKGEQYF. In DNA form, the CDR3 reads TGTGCCAGCTCTTCCACTAGCGGGTTCAAGGGCGAGCAGTACTTC.

J is TRBJ2-5 and V is TRBV6-5; D might be TRBD1 (6 bases). CDR3 length: 15 residues. Germline CDR1 and CDR2: MNHEY and SVGAGI. V was clipped by 5 bases and J by 7 bases, with 20 bases between them. The CDR3 nucleotides are TGTGCCAGCAGTCCGTCAGGGGCTTCGTCGGGGACCCAGTACTTC. Its translation: CASSPSGASSGTQYF.

The chain recombines TRBV4-3 with TRBJ1-5, with D possibly being TRBD1 (6 bases). CDR3 length: 15 amino acids. V was clipped by 6 bases and J by 5 bases, with 17 bases between them. Germline CDR1 and CDR2: LGHNA and YSLEER. CDR3 DNA sequence: TGCGCCAGCAGTTTATCGGACAGACCCGATCAGCCCCAGCATTTT. Protein product: CASSLSDRPDQPQHF.

The rearrangement uses TRBV2 and TRBJ2-7; D possibly corresponds to TRBD1 (6 bases). Deletions cut 5 bases from V and 5 bases from J, with 10 bases between. Germline V gives CDR1 SNHLY, CDR2 FYNNEI. The CDR3 is 12 residues long. This CDR3 is CASSTDSHEQYF. For the CDR3, the DNA is TGTGCCAGCAGTACGGACAGTCACGAGCAGTACTTC. Drawing the rest from reference TRBV2 and TRBJ2-7, the complete variable domain is EPEVTQTPSHQVTQMGQEVILRCVPISNHLYFYWYRQILGQKVEFLVSFYNNEISEKSEIFDDQFSVERPDGSNFTLKIRSTKLEDSAMYFCASSTDSHEQYFGPGTRLTVT.

This chain links TRBV5-1 with TRBJ1-1; perhaps TRBD1 as D (6 bases). Deletions cut 1 base from V and 6 bases from J, with 13 bases between. Germline lookup yields CDR1 SGHRS and CDR2 YFSETQ. The CDR3 runs 14 residues. CDR3 protein: CASSLTGGKAEAFF. CDR3 nucleotide sequence: TGCGCCAGCAGCTTGACGGGGGGCAAAGCTGAAGCTTTCTTT.